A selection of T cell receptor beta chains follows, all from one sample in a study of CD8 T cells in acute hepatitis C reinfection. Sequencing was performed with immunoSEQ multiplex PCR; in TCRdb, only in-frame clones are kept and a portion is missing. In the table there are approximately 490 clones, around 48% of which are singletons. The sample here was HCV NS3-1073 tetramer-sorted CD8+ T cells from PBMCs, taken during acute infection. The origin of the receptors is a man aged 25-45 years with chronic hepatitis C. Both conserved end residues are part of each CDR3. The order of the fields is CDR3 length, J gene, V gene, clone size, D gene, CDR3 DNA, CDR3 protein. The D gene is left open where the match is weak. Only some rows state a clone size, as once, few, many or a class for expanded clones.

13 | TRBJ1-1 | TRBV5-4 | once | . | TGTGCCAGCAGCCAAGAGGAGAACACTGAAGCTTTCTTT | CASSQEENTEAFF
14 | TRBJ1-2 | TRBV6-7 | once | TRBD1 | TGTGCCAGCAGTTATTCCCAGGGGGACTATGGCTACACCTTC | CASSYSQGDYGYTF
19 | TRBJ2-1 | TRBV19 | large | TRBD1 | TGTGCCAGTAGTATAACCGGGACAGGGGCGTCCTTTTGGTACAATGAGCAGTTCTTC | CASSITGTGASFWYNEQFF
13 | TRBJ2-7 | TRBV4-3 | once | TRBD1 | TGCGCCAGCAGCCAAGAGACAGGGGCCGAGCAGTACTTC | CASSQETGAEQYF
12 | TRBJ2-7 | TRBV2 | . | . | TGTGCCAGCGACACAGGGTACCACGAGCAGTACTTC | CASDTGYHEQYF
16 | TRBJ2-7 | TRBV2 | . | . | TGTGCCAGCAGTGAAGCAACTAACTTGGGCCCCTACGAGCAGTACTTC | CASSEATNLGPYEQYF
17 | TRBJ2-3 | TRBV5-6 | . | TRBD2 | TGTGCCAGCAGCCCTACCGGGAGCGGGGGATTCACAGATACGCAGTATTTT | CASSPTGSGGFTDTQYF
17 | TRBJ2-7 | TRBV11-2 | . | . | TGTGCCAGCAGCTTAGATGAGAGGGTGGGCCTTTGGGACGAGCAGTACTTC | CASSLDERVGLWDEQYF
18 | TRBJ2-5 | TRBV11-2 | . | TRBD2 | TGTGCCAGCAGCCTAATAGAGGCTAGCGGGGGGTACCAAGAGACCCAGTACTTC | CASSLIEASGGYQETQYF
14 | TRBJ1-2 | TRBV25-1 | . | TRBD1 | TGTGCCAGCAGTTATTCCCAGGGGGACTATGGCTACACCTTC | CASSYSQGDYGYTF
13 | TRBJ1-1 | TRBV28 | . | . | TGTGCCAGCAGACAGGGAACTAACACTGAAGCTTTCTTT | CASRQGTNTEAFF
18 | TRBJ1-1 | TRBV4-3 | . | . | TGCGCCAGCAGCCAAGAACCCCACCCTCAGGGCGGGGGCACTGAAGCTTTCTTT | CASSQEPHPQGGGTEAFF
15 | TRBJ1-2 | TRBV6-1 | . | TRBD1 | TGTGCCAGCAGTGAAGTGGGACAGGGGAATTTTGGCTACACCTTC | CASSEVGQGNFGYTF
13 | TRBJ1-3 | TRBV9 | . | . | TGTGCCAGCAGCGGATCAGGGGGAAACACCATATATTTT | CASSGSGGNTIYF